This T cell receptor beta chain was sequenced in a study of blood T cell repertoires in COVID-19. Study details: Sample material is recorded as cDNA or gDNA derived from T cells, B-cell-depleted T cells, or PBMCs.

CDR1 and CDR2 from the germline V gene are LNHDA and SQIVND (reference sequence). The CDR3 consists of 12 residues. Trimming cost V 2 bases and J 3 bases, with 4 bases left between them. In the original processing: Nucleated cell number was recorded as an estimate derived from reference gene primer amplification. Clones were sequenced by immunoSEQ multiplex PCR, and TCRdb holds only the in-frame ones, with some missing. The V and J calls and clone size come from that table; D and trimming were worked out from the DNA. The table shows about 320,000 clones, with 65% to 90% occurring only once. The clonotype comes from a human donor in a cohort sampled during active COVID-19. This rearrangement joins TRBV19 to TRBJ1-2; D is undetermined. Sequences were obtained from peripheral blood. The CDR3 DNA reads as TGTGCCAGTAGTATACAGGACTATGGCTACACCTTC. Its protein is CASSIQDYGYTF.